This T cell receptor (beta chain) was obtained from a study of cytomegalovirus exposure and HLA in healthy donors. TCRdb keeps only in-frame clones here, not all; method: immunoSEQ multiplex PCR. Among roughly 77,000 clones listed, 85% to 95% were seen once. The germline V gene has CDR1 ENHRY and CDR2 SYGVKD. Trimming shortened V by 10 bases and J by 5 bases, and 18 bases separated the two germline ends. This CDR3 comprises 13 residues. The sample was PBMCs. This TCR derives from a woman younger than 30 in good health and CMV-seronegative. The J gene is TRBJ2-7, the V gene TRBV10-3; a weak D match, TRBD2 (6 bases). CDR3 residues: CATREGGAHEQYF. As DNA, the CDR3 is TGTGCCACCCGGGAAGGAGGGGCCCACGAGCAGTACTTC.